The 8 T cell receptor beta chains in this list originate from one sample, sequenced in a study of blood T cell repertoires in COVID-19. Sequenced by immunoSEQ multiplex PCR; TCRdb stores in-frame clones only, minus some. The profile shows about 240,000 clones, approximately 84% of them singletons. The sequenced material came from peripheral blood. Source of these receptors: a man between 45 and 60 years old with acute or convalescent COVID-19.

The CDR3 DNA reads TGCGCCAGCAGCCAAGATTTAAGAGGGCAAGAGACCCAGTACTTC. Translated, it gives CASSQDLRGQETQYF. This chain links TRBV4-1 with TRBJ2-5, with D possibly matching TRBD2 (5 bases). V was pared by 0 bases and J by 2 bases, with 10 bases between. CDR3 length equals 15 residues. Per germline, CDR1 MGHRA and CDR2 YSYEKL.

The CDR3 sequence: CASSRRTGGQNTEAFF. The CDR3 DNA sequence: TGTGCCAGCAGCCGGAGGACAGGGGGCCAGAACACTGAAGCTTTCTTT. V and J are TRBV7-9 and TRBJ1-1, with 11 bases identical to TRBD1. The CDR3 contains 16 residues. Per the germline V gene, CDR1 is SEHNR and CDR2 is FQNEAQ (reference sequence). V dropped 5 bases and J dropped 1; count of bases not matched to a gene: 6.

The chain links TRBV29-1 to TRBJ1-2; 8 nucleotides align to TRBD1. The CDR3 loop spans 14 amino acids. CDR1 and CDR2 from the germline V gene are SQVTM and ANQGSEA. The J segment lost 3 bases and the V segment lost 1 base, leaving 4 bases of the junction unmatched. The CDR3 loop reads CSVEGGTGYYGYTF. Written as DNA, the CDR3 is TGCAGCGTTGAAGGGGGGACAGGCTACTATGGCTACACCTTC.

This clone appeared a single time. CDR3 DNA: TGTGCCAGCAGCTTAGGGGAGATTGCTGAAGCTTTCTTT. Protein product: CASSLGEIAEAFF. V usage is TRBV7-8 and J usage is TRBJ1-1, with D unclear. Germline V gene lookup returns CDR1 SGHVS and CDR2 FQNEAQ. CDR3 length equals 13 residues. Trimming removed 1 base from V and 6 bases from J, with 9 bases in between.

The rearrangement uses TRBV19 and TRBJ1-2, with D possibly matching TRBD1 (5 bases). Germline V gives CDR1 LNHDA, CDR2 SQIVND (reference sequence). CDR3 length: 14 residues. Trimming stripped 5 bases from V and 2 bases from J, with 12 bases between. In DNA, the CDR3 is TGTGCCAGTAGTTTTGGGGCAGGGAACTATGGCTACACCTTC. Its translation is CASSFGAGNYGYTF.

The chain is built from TRBV5-1 and TRBJ2-1; 11 bases fit TRBD2. Looked up from germline, CDR1 is SGHRS and CDR2 is YFSETQ. The junction had 6 bases not matched to a gene; V was cut back by 4 bases and J by 0 bases. The CDR3 is 17 amino acids. The CDR3 protein is CASSETSGAVSYNEQFF. The CDR3, as DNA: TGCGCCAGCAGCGAGACTAGCGGGGCGGTCTCCTACAATGAGCAGTTCTTC.

The rearrangement joins TRBV4-1 to TRBJ1-5; 11 positions agree with TRBD1. The CDR3 totals 17 residues. V shed 1 base and J 1 base; nucleotides not matched to a gene: 3. Per germline, CDR1 MGHRA and CDR2 YSYEKL. In DNA form, the CDR3 reads TGCGCCAGCAGCCAAGGGACAGGGGGCCCGAGCAATCAGCCCCAGCATTTT. Its protein product is CASSQGTGGPSNQPQHF.

This chain links TRBV2 with TRBJ1-2; weak D call: TRBD1 (5 bases). This CDR3 contains 13 residues. Germline V gene data show CDR1 as SNHLY and CDR2 as FYNNEI. Between the trimmed V and J ends, which lost 4 bases and 2 bases, there was a span of 8 bases. CDR3 DNA sequence: TGTGCCAGCAGTGGGGGCCAGAACTATGGCTACACCTTC. This sequence encodes CASSGGQNYGYTF.